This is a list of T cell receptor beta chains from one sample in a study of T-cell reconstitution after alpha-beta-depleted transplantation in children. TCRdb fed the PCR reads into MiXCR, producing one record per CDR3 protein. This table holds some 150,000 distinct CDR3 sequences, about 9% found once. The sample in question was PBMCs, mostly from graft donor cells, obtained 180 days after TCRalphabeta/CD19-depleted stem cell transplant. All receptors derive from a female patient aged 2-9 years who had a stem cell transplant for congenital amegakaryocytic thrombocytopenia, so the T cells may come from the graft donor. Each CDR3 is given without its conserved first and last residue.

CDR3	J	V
ACSGRTGEENEQF	TRBJ2-1	TRBV10-2
ASSQPGQGSYIETQY	TRBJ2-5	TRBV5-1
ASSLAGANEQF	TRBJ2-1	TRBV7-7
ASSFPPMWRDYGYT	TRBJ1-2	TRBV28
ASSLGLAGQETQY	TRBJ2-5	TRBV5-6
ASSFVQGASFPNGYT	TRBJ1-2	TRBV12-3/TRBV12-4
ASRRGLAYSPYEQY	TRBJ2-7	TRBV27
ASSRRTSEQY	TRBJ2-7	TRBV28
ASSTAPTYNEQF	TRBJ2-1	TRBV19
ASRPTGTPSYNEQF	TRBJ2-1	TRBV11-2
ASSDSGPSVNTEAF	TRBJ1-1	TRBV6-4
ASSSLQTQY	TRBJ2-5	TRBV7-9
ASSLEGSSYNEQF	TRBJ2-1	TRBV5-1